A single TCR beta chain is shown here with its context. What it binds is unknown. This sample was taken from a study of T-cell memory formation after mild COVID-19. As for the study in general: TCR clustering was largely donor specific.

Study outcomes and limitations: Later expanders leaned CD4+, whereas day 15 to 85 contracting clones were balanced CD4/CD8. Clones that contracted clustered mainly in CM and EM if CD4+ and in EMRA if CD8+.

A 5'RACE reaction primed in the constant segment made cDNA libraries of TCR alpha and TCR beta, and these carried sample barcodes and UMIs. TCRdb reprocessed the 5' RACE reads via MiXCR and lists one record per CDR3 protein. The repertoire holds some 490,000 distinct CDR3 sequences, with 18% as singletons. The V end lost 4 bases, the J end lost 5 bases, and 16 bases lay between the germline ends. The CDR3 sequence is 14 residues long. CDR1 and CDR2 from the germline V gene are SGDLS and YYNGEE. Sequencing used PBMCs or a T cell subset sorted from them (not recorded which). The chain recombines TRBV9 with TRBJ2-7; the D gene is possibly TRBD1 (5 bases). The source of this sequence is an adult woman who had mild COVID-19 (a few samples of this study predate the infection). Cell type and time point are not known. The CDR3 DNA reads TGTGCCAGCAGCTGGGGTCAGGGATTGGACGAGCAGTACTTC. Translating gives CASSWGQGLDEQYF.